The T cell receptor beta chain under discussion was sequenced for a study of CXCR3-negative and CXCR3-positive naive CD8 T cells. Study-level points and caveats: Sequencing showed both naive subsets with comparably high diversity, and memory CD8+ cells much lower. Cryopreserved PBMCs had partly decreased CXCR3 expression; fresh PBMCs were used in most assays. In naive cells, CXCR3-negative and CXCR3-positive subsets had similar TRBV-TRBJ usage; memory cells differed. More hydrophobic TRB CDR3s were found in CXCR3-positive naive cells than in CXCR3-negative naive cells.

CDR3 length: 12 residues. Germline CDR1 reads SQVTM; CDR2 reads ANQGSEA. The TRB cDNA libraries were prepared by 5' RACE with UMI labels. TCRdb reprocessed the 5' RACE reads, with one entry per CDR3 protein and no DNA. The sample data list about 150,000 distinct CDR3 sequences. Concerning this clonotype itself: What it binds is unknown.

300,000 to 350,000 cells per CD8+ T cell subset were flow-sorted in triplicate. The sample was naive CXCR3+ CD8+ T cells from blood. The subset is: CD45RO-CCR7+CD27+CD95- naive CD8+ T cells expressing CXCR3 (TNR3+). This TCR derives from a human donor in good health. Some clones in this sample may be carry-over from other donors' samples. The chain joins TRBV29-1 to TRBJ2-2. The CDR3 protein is CSTYFTAGELFF.